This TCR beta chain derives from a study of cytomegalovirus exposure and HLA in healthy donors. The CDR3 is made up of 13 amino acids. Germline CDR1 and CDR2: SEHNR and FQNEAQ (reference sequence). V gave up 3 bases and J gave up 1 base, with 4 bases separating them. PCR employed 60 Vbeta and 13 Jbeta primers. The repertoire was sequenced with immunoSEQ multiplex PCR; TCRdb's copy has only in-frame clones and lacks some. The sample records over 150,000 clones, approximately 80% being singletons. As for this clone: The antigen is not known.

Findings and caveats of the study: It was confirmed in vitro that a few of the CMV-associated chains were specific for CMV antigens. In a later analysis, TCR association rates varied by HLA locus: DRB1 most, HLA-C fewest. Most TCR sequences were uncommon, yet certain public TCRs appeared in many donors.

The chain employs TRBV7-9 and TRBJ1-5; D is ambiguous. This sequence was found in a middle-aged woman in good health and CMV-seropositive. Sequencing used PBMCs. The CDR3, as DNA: TGTGCCAGCAGCTTGGAGAGCAATCAGCCCCAGCATTTT. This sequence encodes CASSLESNQPQHF. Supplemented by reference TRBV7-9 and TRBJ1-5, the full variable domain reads DTGVSQNPRHKITKRGQNVTFRCDPISEHNRLYWYRQTLGQGPEFLTYFQNEAQLEKSRLLSDRFSAERPKGSFSTLEIQRTEQGDSAMYLCASSLESNQPQHFGDGTRLSIL.